The present TCR beta chain was sequenced within a study of blood T cell repertoires in COVID-19. Method: immunoSEQ multiplex PCR; TCRdb's copy keeps in-frame clones and lacks some. The sample records approximately 240,000 clones, approximately 83% being singletons. The V gene's germline CDR1 is MNHEY and CDR2 SVGAGI. V shed 2 bases, J shed 8 bases, and the junction held 6 bases outside the gene matches. The CDR3 sequence is 15 residues long. The TCR was taken from a woman aged 30 to 39 with COVID-19, enrolled during active disease. Sequenced material: peripheral blood. The chain uses TRBV6-5 and TRBJ1-6; 7 bases line up with TRBD1. CDR3 sequence (DNA): TGTGCCAGCAGTTACCAAACAGGGGTTGATTCACCCCTCCACTTT. It encodes CASSYQTGVDSPLHF.